Following are 4 T cell receptor beta chains from one sample sequenced in a study of cytomegalovirus exposure and HLA in healthy donors. 13 Jbeta primers and 60 Vbeta primers were used for the PCR. Libraries were prepared by immunoSEQ multiplex PCR; TCRdb keeps only in-frame clonotypes and omits some of them. The table records roughly 150,000 clones, 60% to 80% of them present only once. What was sequenced was PBMCs. These TCRs come from a man in his fifties in good health and CMV-seropositive.

The gene calls are TRBV6-6 and TRBJ1-2, with D possibly TRBD1 on 6 matching bases. Germline V gene lookup returns CDR1 MNHNY and CDR2 SVGAGI (reference sequence). The CDR3 is 13 amino acids. V was shortened by 0 bases and J by 6 bases, with 8 bases between the two germline ends. CDR3 amino acids: CASSYSQGNGYTF. The CDR3 DNA follows: TGTGCCAGCAGTTACTCACAGGGCAATGGCTACACCTTC.

V gene TRBV19 combines with J gene TRBJ1-1, with unresolved D. Germline V CDR1 and CDR2: LNHDA, SQIVND (reference sequence). The CDR3 has 15 residues. V was pared by 4 bases and J by 1 base, with 13 bases between. The CDR3 region is CASSTSAFSNTEAFF. The CDR3 DNA sequence: TGTGCCAGTAGTACTTCTGCGTTCTCGAACACTGAAGCTTTCTTT.

This clone has only a few counts. The gene calls are TRBV19 and TRBJ2-1; the match to TRBD2 covers 8 bases. CDR1 is LNHDA and CDR2 is SQIVND in the germline V gene (reference sequence). The CDR3 sequence is 16 residues long. V trimming: 1 base; J trimming: 5 bases; junction bases outside the gene matches: 7. The CDR3 loop reads CASSIGQRGINNEQFF. The CDR3 DNA reads TGTGCCAGTAGTATAGGGCAGCGGGGGATCAACAATGAGCAGTTCTTC.

The chain employs TRBV28 and TRBJ1-1; perhaps TRBD1 as D (5 bases). Trimming removed 1 base from V and 10 bases from J, with 10 bases in between. CDR1 MDHEN and CDR2 SYDVKM come from the germline V gene. The CDR3 spans 12 residues. CDR3 region: CASSLFGGSAFF. The CDR3 DNA is TGTGCCAGCAGTTTATTCGGGGGTTCAGCTTTCTTT.